What follows is one TCR beta chain and its context. Its cognate antigen is unknown. Clinicians diagnosed patients from clinical symptoms, serum thyroxine and TRAb, thyroid ultrasound and orbital computed tomography. The source of the PBMCs was approximately 9.5 ml of fresh peripheral blood. This entry comes from a study of T cells in Graves' hyperthyroidism and ophthalmopathy. Study-level findings and limits: Most expanded thyroid clonotypes above 0.001 also appeared in blood. Before onset, by a median of approximately 6.8 months, the model predicted ophthalmopathy.

From RNA transcripts, TCR beta CDR3 regions were amplified. RT-PCR in the first round (using the HTBI primer set) targeted the TCR CDR3. One entry per CDR3 protein results from TCRdb running MiXCR on the multiplex PCR reads. The sample has under 750,000 distinct CDR3 sequences; about 19% are singletons. Deletions cut 1 base from V and 4 bases from J, with 10 bases between. The germline V gene encodes CDR1 SGHTA and CDR2 FQGNSA. This CDR3 region has 15 residues. Sequenced input: blood. This TCR derives from a woman in her fifties or sixties with Graves' hyperthyroidism that later progressed to Graves' ophthalmopathy. The chain combines TRBV7-2 with TRBJ1-4, with D uncertain. CDR3 in amino acids: CASSLEAIVNEKLFF. CDR3 bases: TGTGCCAGCAGCTTAGAAGCCATCGTTAATGAAAAACTGTTTTTT.